The clone carrying this TCR beta chain was counted at least ten times. TCRdb reprocessed the PCR reads via MiXCR. The sample includes around 30,000 clones, over 15% of them seen just once. There were no patients who had received any treatment before thyroid surgery. These data come from a study of metastatic and nonmetastatic thyroid tumors. Trimming removed 6 bases from V and 3 bases from J, with 9 bases in between. The germline V gene has CDR1 MNHNS and CDR2 SASEGT. This CDR3 has 13 residues. Sample: blood. The chain carries TRBV6-1 and TRBJ2-4; tentatively, D is TRBD1 (6 bases). The TCR originated in a female donor with papillary thyroid cancer or a benign thyroid nodule (not recorded which). Some clones in this sample may be carry-over from other donors' samples. CDR3 nucleotide sequence: TGTGCCAGCAGCCCAGGGGACAAAAACATTCAGTACTTC. Protein: CASSPGDKNIQYF.